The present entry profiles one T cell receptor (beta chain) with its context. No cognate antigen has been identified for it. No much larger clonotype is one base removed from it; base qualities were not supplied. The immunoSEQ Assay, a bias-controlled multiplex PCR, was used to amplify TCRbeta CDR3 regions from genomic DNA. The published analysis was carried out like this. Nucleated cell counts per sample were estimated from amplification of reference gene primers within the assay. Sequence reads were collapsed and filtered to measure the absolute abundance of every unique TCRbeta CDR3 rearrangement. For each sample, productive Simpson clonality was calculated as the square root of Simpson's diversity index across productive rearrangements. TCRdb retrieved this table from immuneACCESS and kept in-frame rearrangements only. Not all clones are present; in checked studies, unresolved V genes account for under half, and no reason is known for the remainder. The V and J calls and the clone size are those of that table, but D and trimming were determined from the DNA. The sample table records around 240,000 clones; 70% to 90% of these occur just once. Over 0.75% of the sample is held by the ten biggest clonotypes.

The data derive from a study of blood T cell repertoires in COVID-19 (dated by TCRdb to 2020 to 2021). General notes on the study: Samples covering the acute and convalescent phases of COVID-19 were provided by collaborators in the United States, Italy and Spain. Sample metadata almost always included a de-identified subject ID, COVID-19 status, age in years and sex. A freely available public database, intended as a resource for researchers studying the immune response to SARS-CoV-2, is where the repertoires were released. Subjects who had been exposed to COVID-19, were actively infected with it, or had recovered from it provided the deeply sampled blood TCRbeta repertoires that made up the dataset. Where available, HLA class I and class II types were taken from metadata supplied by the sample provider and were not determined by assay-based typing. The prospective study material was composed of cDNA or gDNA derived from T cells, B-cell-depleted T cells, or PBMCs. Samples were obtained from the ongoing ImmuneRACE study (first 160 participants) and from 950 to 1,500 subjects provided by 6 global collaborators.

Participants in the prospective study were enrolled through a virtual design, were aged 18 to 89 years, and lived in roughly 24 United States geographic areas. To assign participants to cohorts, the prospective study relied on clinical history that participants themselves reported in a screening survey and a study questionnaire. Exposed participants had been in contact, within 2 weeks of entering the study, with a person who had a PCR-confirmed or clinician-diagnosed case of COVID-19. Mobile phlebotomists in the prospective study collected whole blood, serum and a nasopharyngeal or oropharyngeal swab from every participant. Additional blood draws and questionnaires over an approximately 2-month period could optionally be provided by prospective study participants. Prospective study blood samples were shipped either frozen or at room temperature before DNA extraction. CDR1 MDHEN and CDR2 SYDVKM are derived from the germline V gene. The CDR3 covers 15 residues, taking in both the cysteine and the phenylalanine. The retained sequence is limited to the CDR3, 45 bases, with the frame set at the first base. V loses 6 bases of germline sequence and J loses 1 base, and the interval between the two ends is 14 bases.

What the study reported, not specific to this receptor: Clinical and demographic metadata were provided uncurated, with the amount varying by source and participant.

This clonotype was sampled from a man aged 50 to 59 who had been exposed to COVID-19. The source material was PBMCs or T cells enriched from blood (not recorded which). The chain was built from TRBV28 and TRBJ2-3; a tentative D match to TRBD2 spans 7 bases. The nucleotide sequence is TGTGCCAGCAGCGTTGCGGGGGCCGGCACAGATACGCAGTATTTT. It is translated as CASSVAGAGTDTQYF.